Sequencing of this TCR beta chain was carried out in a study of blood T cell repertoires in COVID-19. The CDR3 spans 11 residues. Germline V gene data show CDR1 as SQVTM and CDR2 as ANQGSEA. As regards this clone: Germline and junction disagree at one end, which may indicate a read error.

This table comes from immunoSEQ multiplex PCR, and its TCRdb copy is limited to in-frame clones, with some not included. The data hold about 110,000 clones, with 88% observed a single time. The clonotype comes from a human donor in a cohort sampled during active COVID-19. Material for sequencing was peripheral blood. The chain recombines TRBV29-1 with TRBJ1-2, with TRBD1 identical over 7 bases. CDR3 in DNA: TGCAGCGGTGGGGGTGGGGACAGCCCCTACTTC. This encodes CSGGGGDSPYF.